A selection of T cell receptor beta chains follows, all from one sample in a study of low-dose radiotherapy and immunotherapy resistance in tumors. TCRdb called the reads again in MiXCR, with one record for every CDR3 protein. Altogether tens of thousands of distinct CDR3 sequences are present, 18% being singletons, with the ten largest covering about 5.9%. The sample consisted of PBMCs, taken before treatment. Receptor source: a male donor with prostate cancer. CDR3s include the opening cysteine and the closing phenylalanine or tryptophan. Each record gives: J gene, D gene, clone size, V gene, CDR3 protein, CDR3 DNA. D genes are given only for firm matches. Only part of the rows carry a size: once, few, many, or a class if the clone is expanded.

TRBJ1-2,-,many,TRBV7-8,CASSPTGSTGSHYGYTF,TGTGCCAGCAGCCCCACGGGGTCTACAGGGTCCCACTATGGCTACACCTTC
TRBJ2-3,TRBD2,many,TRBV5-1,CASSSGTSGSTDTQYF,TGCGCCAGCAGCTCAGGGACTAGCGGAAGCACAGATACGCAGTATTTT
TRBJ2-3,TRBD1,-,TRBV19,CAAGPTGADTQYF,TGTGCTGCGGGGCCGACAGGGGCAGATACGCAGTATTTT
TRBJ2-1,-,many,TRBV6-5,CASSERGAEQFF,TGTGCCAGCAGTGAACGAGGGGCTGAGCAGTTCTTC
TRBJ2-5,-,many,TRBV7-9,CASRLGDGRQRTQYF,TGTGCCAGCAGATTAGGGGATGGGCGTCAGAGGACCCAGTACTTC
TRBJ2-7,TRBD2,few,TRBV5-6,CASSLGGGEQYF,TGTGCCAGCAGCTTGGGCGGGGGCGAGCAGTACTTC
TRBJ2-1,TRBD2,few,TRBV6-2/TRBV6-3,CASSEGYRSGRPYNEQFF,TGTGCCAGCAGTGAGGGTTATCGGAGCGGGAGGCCCTACAATGAGCAGTTCTTC
TRBJ2-7,TRBD1,many,TRBV7-2,CASSLVQGAHEQYF,TGTGCCAGCAGCTTAGTGCAGGGGGCCCACGAGCAGTACTTC
TRBJ2-1,-,-,TRBV12-3/TRBV12-4,CASSPRQGSYNEQFF,TGTGCCAGCAGCCCTAGACAAGGCTCCTACAATGAGCAGTTCTTC
TRBJ2-2,-,many,TRBV11-2,CASSPRQTNTGELFF,TGTGCCAGCAGCCCCAGACAGACGAACACCGGGGAGCTGTTTTTT
TRBJ2-7,-,few,TRBV5-4,CASSLDGPYEQYF,TGTGCCAGCAGCCTGGACGGACCCTACGAGCAGTACTTC
TRBJ2-5,TRBD1,many,TRBV7-2,CASSSAGQASGRTQYF,TGTGCCAGCAGCTCCGCGGGACAGGCGTCTGGGAGAACCCAGTACTTC
TRBJ2-1,TRBD2,-,TRBV2,CASRLAGGPLAGRPKFF,TGTGCCAGCAGACTAGCGGGGGGGCCATTAGCCGGACGCCCAAAGTTCTTC
TRBJ2-1,TRBD2,many,TRBV5-1,CASSGGLAGNNEQFF,TGCGCCAGCAGCGGGGGGCTAGCGGGTAACAATGAGCAGTTCTTC
TRBJ2-1,TRBD2,many,TRBV11-1,CASSHTSGRDLSYNEQFF,TGTGCCAGCAGCCATACTAGCGGGAGGGATCTCTCCTACAATGAGCAGTTCTTC
TRBJ1-2,TRBD1,many,TRBV10-3,CAITQDRKNYGYTF,TGTGCCATCACCCAGGACAGGAAAAACTATGGCTACACCTTC
TRBJ2-7,TRBD2,many,TRBV5-6,CASSFRTSGNTYEQYF,TGTGCCAGCAGCTTCCGGACTAGCGGGAACACCTACGAGCAGTACTTC
TRBJ2-1,TRBD1,many,TRBV5-5,CASSLRASGGRDNEQFF,TGTGCCAGCAGCTTGAGGGCCTCAGGGGGCCGGGACAATGAGCAGTTCTTC
TRBJ1-1,-,many,TRBV7-9,CASSRGYTEAFF,TGTGCCAGCAGCCGAGGGTACACTGAAGCTTTCTTT
TRBJ1-4,-,many,TRBV6-2/TRBV6-3,CASRPRGGVEKLFF,TGTGCCAGCAGACCCCGAGGGGGGGTAGAAAAACTGTTTTTT
TRBJ1-1,-,many,TRBV29-1,CSVAGHFGTEAFF,TGCAGCGTTGCTGGTCATTTTGGCACTGAAGCTTTCTTT
TRBJ2-5,-,many,TRBV29-1,CSVLRPGRETQYF,TGCAGCGTACTACGCCCCGGCCGGGAGACCCAGTACTTC
TRBJ2-6,-,many,TRBV5-1,CASSLWQYSGANVLTF,TGCGCCAGCAGCTTGTGGCAGTACTCTGGGGCCAACGTCCTGACTTTC
TRBJ2-2,-,many,TRBV6-5,CASSPGLYTGELFF,TGTGCCAGCAGCCCGGGACTGTACACCGGGGAGCTGTTTTTT
TRBJ1-2,TRBD1,-,TRBV11-2,CASSLAGTGANYGYTF,TGTGCCAGCAGCTTAGCGGGGACAGGGGCCAACTATGGCTACACCTTC
TRBJ1-6,-,once,TRBV11-1,CASSQDIQNSPLHF,TGTGCCAGCAGCCAGGACATACAAAATTCACCCCTCCACTTT
TRBJ1-2,-,many,TRBV6-2/TRBV6-3,CASRDPGLNYGYTF,TGTGCCAGCCGTGACCCGGGACTCAACTATGGCTACACCTTC
TRBJ2-3,-,many,TRBV5-4,CASSLGTPGADTQYF,TGTGCCAGCAGCCTCGGGACTCCTGGGGCAGATACGCAGTATTTT
TRBJ2-7,-,-,TRBV11-2,CASTPGPDYEQYF,TGTGCCAGCACCCCGGGGCCTGACTACGAGCAGTACTTC
TRBJ1-2,TRBD1,many,TRBV7-2,CASSLVINGQGAGGYTF,TGTGCCAGCAGCTTAGTAATAAATGGACAGGGGGCGGGAGGCTACACCTTC
TRBJ2-3,-,many,TRBV4-3,CASSHSDRADTQYF,TGCGCCAGCAGCCACAGCGATAGGGCAGATACGCAGTATTTT
TRBJ1-6,-,-,TRBV2,CASSEGGEGLSPLHF,TGTGCCAGCAGTGAAGGAGGGGAAGGGTTATCACCCCTCCACTTT
TRBJ1-2,TRBD1,many,TRBV20-1,CSASGGGYGYTF,TGCAGTGCTTCAGGGGGCGGCTATGGCTACACCTTC
TRBJ2-7,-,many,TRBV2,CASRGNPQGNPYEHYF,TGTGCCAGCAGGGGCAATCCTCAAGGGAACCCCTACGAGCATTACTTC
TRBJ2-3,TRBD2,many,TRBV28,CASSFGGRADTQYF,TGTGCCAGCAGTTTCGGCGGGAGGGCAGATACGCAGTATTTT
TRBJ2-3,-,many,TRBV15,CATSRDPVADTQYF,TGTGCCACCAGCAGAGATCCGGTAGCGGATACGCAGTATTTT
TRBJ2-1,TRBD2,many,TRBV6-5,CASTKRGGHNEQFF,TGTGCCAGCACCAAGCGGGGGGGCCACAATGAGCAGTTCTTC
TRBJ2-3,-,few,TRBV4-1,CASSQEGGIGYTDTQYF,TGCGCCAGCAGCCAAGAAGGGGGGATTGGGTACACAGATACGCAGTATTTT
TRBJ2-1,TRBD2,many,TRBV20-1,CSVSSGGSSYNEQFF,TGCAGTGTGTCTAGCGGGGGGAGCTCCTACAATGAGCAGTTCTTC
TRBJ1-5,-,many,TRBV5-1,CASSPDGQPQHF,TGCGCCAGCAGCCCGGATGGTCAGCCCCAGCATTTT
TRBJ1-2,TRBD1,-,TRBV6-2/TRBV6-3,CASSTGTGGAGYGYTF,TGTGCCAGCAGTACCGGGACAGGGGGCGCGGGCTATGGCTACACCTTC
TRBJ2-5,-,many,TRBV20-1,CSASLTTQETQYF,TGCAGTGCTAGCCTGACGACTCAAGAGACCCAGTACTTC
TRBJ2-5,-,many,TRBV20-1,CSAPETQYF,TGCAGTGCCCCAGAGACCCAGTACTTC
TRBJ1-1,-,few,TRBV7-1,CASSADRYTEAFF,TGTGCCAGCAGCGCAGACAGATACACTGAAGCTTTCTTT
TRBJ1-1,TRBD1,many,TRBV28,CASTVRQGVRAEAFF,TGTGCCAGCACGGTACGACAGGGGGTTCGGGCTGAAGCTTTCTTT
TRBJ2-2,-,many,TRBV7-8,CASSLNKHTGELFF,TGTGCCAGCAGCTTGAACAAGCACACCGGGGAGCTGTTTTTT
TRBJ2-4,-,-,TRBV2,CASSPQRGNIQYF,TGTGCCAGCAGTCCCCAGAGGGGGAACATTCAGTACTTC
TRBJ2-4,-,many,TRBV20-1,CSATGRIAKNIQYF,TGCAGTGCTACAGGGAGAATAGCCAAAAACATTCAGTACTTC
TRBJ1-2,-,many,TRBV12-3/TRBV12-4,CASSLRQNYGYTF,TGTGCCAGCAGTTTGAGGCAGAACTATGGCTACACCTTC
TRBJ1-3,-,many,TRBV30,CAWLMRTGQTSSGNTIYF,TGTGCCTGGTTAATGCGAACCGGACAGACGAGCTCTGGAAACACCATATATTTT
TRBJ2-7,TRBD1,many,TRBV7-2,CASSLTGQAAYEQYF,TGTGCCAGCAGCTTAACAGGACAGGCAGCCTACGAGCAGTACTTC
TRBJ2-2,-,few,TRBV9,CASGRGDTGELFFF,-
TRBJ2-7,-,many,TRBV25-1,CASSLSEDRDYEQYF,TGTGCCAGCAGTTTAAGTGAGGACAGAGACTACGAGCAGTACTTC
TRBJ2-1,TRBD2,many,TRBV28,CASRTSGDNEQFF,TGTGCCAGCCGGACTAGCGGAGACAATGAGCAGTTCTTC
TRBJ2-5,-,-,TRBV5-1,CASSDPQGFQTQYF,TGCGCCAGCAGCGACCCACAGGGTTTCCAGACCCAGTACTTC
TRBJ1-5,TRBD1,-,TRBV2,CASSMDRGNQPQHF,TGTGCCAGCAGTATGGACAGGGGGAATCAGCCCCAGCATTTT
TRBJ2-4,TRBD2,many,TRBV6-5,CASSSPGLAGQNIQYF,TGTGCCAGCAGTAGCCCGGGACTAGCGGGCCAAAACATTCAGTACTTC
TRBJ1-5,-,-,TRBV21-1,CASSKVGAWGNQPQHF,TGTGCCAGCAGCAAAGTTGGGGCGTGGGGCAATCAGCCCCAGCATTTT
TRBJ1-2,-,many,TRBV19,CASNSRPDGYTF,TGTGCCAGTAATTCCCGGCCTGATGGCTACACCTTC
TRBJ1-5,-,-,TRBV7-9,CASSLGGQPQHF,TGTGCCAGCAGCTTAGGGGGACAGCCCCAGCATTTT